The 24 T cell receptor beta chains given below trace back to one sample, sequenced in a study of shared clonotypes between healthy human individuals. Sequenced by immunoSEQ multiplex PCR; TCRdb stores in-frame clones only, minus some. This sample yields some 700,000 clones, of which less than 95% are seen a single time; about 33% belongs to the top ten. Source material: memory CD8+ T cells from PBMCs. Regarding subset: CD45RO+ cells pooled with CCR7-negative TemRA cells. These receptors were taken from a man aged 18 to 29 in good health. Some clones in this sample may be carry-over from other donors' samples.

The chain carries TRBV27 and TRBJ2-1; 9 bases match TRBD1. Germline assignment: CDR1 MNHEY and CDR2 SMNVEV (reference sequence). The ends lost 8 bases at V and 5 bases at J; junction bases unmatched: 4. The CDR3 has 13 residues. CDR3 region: CASGTGTNNEQFF. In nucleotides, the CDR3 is TGTGCCAGCGGGACAGGGACGAACAATGAGCAGTTCTTC.

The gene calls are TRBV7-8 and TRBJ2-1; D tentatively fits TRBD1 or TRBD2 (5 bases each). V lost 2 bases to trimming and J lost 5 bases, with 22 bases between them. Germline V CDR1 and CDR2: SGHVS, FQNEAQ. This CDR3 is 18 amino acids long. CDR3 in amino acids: CASSLIVLAIWGNNEQFF. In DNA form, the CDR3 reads TGTGCCAGCAGCTTAATTGTGTTAGCTATATGGGGGAACAATGAGCAGTTCTTC.

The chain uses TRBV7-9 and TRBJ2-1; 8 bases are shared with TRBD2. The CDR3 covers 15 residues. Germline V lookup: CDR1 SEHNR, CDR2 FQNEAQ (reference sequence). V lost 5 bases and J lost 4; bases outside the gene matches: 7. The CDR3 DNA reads TGTGCCAGCAGCGATATAGCGGGGATGTACAATGAGCAGTTCTTC. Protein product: CASSDIAGMYNEQFF.

In nucleotides, the CDR3 is TGTGCCAGCAGCTTGCGGCAGCCGGTCCCGAACCAAGAGACCCAGTACTTC. Translating gives CASSLRQPVPNQETQYF. The chain couples TRBV5-5 to TRBJ2-5; D ambiguous. V was cut by 1 base and J by 0 bases, with 16 bases left in between. The germline V gene encodes CDR1 SGHKS and CDR2 YYEKEE (reference sequence). The CDR3 has 17 residues.

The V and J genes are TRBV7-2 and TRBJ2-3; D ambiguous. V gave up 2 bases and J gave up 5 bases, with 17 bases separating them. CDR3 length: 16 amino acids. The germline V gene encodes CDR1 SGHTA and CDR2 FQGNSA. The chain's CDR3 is CASSLFSGSEEDTQYF. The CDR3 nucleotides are TGTGCCAGCAGCTTATTCTCAGGTTCAGAAGAAGATACGCAGTATTTT.

CDR3 amino acids: CASSLFGTSGSTQYF. The CDR3 bases are TGTGCCAGCAGTTTATTTGGGACTAGCGGGTCGACCCAGTACTTC. The rearrangement uses TRBV27 and TRBJ2-5; 12 nucleotides align to TRBD2. With 1 base clipped from V and 7 bases from J, the junction kept 4 bases outside the gene matches. This CDR3 has 15 residues. From germline, CDR1 is MNHEY and CDR2 SMNVEV (reference sequence).

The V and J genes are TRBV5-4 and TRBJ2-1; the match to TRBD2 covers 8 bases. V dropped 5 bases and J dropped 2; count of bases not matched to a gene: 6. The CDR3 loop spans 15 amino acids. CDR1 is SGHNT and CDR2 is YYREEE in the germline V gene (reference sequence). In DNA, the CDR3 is TGTGCCAGCAGACCAACTAGCGGACCCTACAATGAGCAGTTCTTC. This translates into CASRPTSGPYNEQFF.

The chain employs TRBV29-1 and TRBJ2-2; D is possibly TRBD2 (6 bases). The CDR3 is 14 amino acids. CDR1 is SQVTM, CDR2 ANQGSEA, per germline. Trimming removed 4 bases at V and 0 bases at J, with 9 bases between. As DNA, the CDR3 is TGCAGCGTTGGGGACTGGCCGAACACCGGGGAGCTGTTTTTT. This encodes CSVGDWPNTGELFF.

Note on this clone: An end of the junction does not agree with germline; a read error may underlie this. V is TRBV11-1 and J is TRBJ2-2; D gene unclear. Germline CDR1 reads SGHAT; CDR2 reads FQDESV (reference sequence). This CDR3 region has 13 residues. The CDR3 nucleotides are TGTGCCGGCAGTTACGACTCCCGCGGGGAGCTGTTTTTT. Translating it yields CAGSYDSRGELFF.

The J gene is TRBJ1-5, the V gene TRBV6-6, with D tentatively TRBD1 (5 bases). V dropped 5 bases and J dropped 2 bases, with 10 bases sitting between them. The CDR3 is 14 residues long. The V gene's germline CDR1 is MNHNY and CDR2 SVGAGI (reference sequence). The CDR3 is CASSLMGGNQPQHF. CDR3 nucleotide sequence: TGTGCCAGCAGTCTCATGGGGGGCAATCAGCCCCAGCATTTT.

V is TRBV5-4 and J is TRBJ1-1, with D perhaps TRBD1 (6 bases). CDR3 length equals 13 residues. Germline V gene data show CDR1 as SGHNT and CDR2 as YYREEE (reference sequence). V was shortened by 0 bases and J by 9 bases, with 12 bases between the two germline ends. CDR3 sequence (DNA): TGTGCCAGCAGCTTGGGGGGGCCCAGAAAAGCTTTCTTT. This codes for CASSLGGPRKAFF.

As DNA, the CDR3 is TGTGCCATCAGTGATTACCGAGAGGGGACAGGGATTGGCAATCAGCCCCAGCATTTT. Encoded protein: CAISDYREGTGIGNQPQHF. This rearrangement joins TRBV10-3 to TRBJ1-5, with 9 nucleotides matching TRBD1. The V and J ends lost 3 bases and 2 bases, in that order; junction bases with no gene match: 14. Germline lookup yields CDR1 ENHRY and CDR2 SYGVKD. The CDR3 has 19 amino acids.

The CDR3: CASSLRLAGGGSYEQYF. The CDR3 region has the DNA TGTGCCAGCAGCTTGCGATTAGCGGGAGGCGGTAGCTACGAGCAGTACTTC. The gene calls are TRBV7-6 and TRBJ2-7, with 10 bases identical to TRBD2. V gave up 3 bases and J gave up 3 bases; unmatched junction bases: 11. Germline V gives CDR1 SGHVS, CDR2 FNYEAQ. There are 17 residues in the CDR3.

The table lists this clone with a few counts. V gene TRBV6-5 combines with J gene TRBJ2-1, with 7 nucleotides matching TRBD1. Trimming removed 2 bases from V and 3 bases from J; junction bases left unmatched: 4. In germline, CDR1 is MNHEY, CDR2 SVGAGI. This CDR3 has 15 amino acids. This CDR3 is CASSYGTAFYNEQFF. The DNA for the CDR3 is TGTGCCAGCAGTTACGGGACAGCCTTCTACAATGAGCAGTTCTTC.

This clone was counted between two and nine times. The CDR3 sequence is CASSLEGTANTEAFF. Here the CDR3 DNA reads TGTGCCAGCAGCTTAGAGGGGACAGCGAACACTGAAGCTTTCTTT. This chain joins TRBV7-8 and TRBJ1-1; TRBD1 aligns across 7 bases. The CDR3 has 15 residues. CDR1 is SGHVS, CDR2 FQNEAQ, per germline. With 1 base clipped from V and 1 base from J, the junction kept 3 bases outside the gene matches.

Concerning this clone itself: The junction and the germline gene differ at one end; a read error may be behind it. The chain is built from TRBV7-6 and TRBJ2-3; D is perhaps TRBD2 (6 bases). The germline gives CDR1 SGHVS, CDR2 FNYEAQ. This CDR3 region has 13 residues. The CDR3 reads CASSLTSRDTQYF. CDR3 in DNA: TGTGCCAGCAGCCTTACTAGCAGAGATACGCAGTATTTT. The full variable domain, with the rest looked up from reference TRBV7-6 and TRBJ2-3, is GAGVSQSPRYKVTKRGQDVALRCDPISGHVSLYWYRQALGQGPEFLTYFNYEAQQDKSGLPNDRFSAERPEGSISTLTIQRTEQRDSAMYRCASSLTSRDTQYFGPGTRLTVL.

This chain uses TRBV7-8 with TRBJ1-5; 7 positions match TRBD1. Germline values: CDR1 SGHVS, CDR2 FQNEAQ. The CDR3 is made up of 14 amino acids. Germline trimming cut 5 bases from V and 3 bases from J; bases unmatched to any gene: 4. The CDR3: CASSAGGFNQPQHF. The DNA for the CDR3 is TGTGCCAGCAGCGCAGGGGGATTCAATCAGCCCCAGCATTTT.

The CDR3 loop reads CSVERKGPPIRYNEQFF. CDR3 DNA: TGCAGCGTTGAGAGGAAGGGCCCACCGATTAGGTACAATGAGCAGTTCTTC. The chain uses TRBV29-1 and TRBJ2-1; D call uncertain. This CDR3 has 17 residues. V lost 3 bases and J 4 bases, leaving 22 bases between the germline ends. Germline assignment: CDR1 SQVTM and CDR2 ANQGSEA.

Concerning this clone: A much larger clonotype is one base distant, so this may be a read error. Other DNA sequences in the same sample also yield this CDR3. This CDR3 reads CASSVGGTDTQYF. The CDR3 DNA reads TGTGCCAGCAGCGTAGGGGGCACAGATACGCAGTATTTT. The J gene is TRBJ2-3, the V gene TRBV9, with D unclear. The CDR3 is 13 residues long. With 0 bases removed from V and 1 base from J, the gap between germline ends came to 3 bases. CDR1 is SGDLS and CDR2 is YYNGEE in the germline V gene.

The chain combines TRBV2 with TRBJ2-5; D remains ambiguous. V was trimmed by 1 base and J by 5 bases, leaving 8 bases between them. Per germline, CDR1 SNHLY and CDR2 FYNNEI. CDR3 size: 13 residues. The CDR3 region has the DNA TGTGCCAGCAGTGAAGGGTTTTTGGAGACCCAGTACTTC. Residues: CASSEGFLETQYF.

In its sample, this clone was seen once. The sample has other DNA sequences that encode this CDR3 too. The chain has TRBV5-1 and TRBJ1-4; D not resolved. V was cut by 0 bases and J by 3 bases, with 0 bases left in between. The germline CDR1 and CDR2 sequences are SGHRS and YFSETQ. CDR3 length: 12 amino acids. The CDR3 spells CASSLANEKLFF. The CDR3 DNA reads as TGCGCCAGCAGCTTGGCTAATGAAAAACTGTTTTTT. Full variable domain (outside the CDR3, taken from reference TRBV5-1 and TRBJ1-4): KAGVTQTPRYLIKTRGQQVTLSCSPISGHRSVSWYQQTPGQGLQFLFEYFSETQRNKGNFPGRFSGRQFSNSRSEMNVSTLELGDSALYLCASSLANEKLFFGSGTQLSVL.

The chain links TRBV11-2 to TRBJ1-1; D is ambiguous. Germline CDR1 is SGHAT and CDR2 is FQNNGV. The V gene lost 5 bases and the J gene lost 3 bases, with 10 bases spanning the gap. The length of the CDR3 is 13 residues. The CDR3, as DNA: TGTGCCAGCAGCCGGGAGTCCCACACTGAAGCTTTCTTT. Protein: CASSRESHTEAFF.

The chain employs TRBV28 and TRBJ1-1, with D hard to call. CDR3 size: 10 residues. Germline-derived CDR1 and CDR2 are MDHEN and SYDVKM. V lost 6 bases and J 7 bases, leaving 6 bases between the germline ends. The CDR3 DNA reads TGTGCCAGCAGCCATCTTGAAGCTTTCTTT. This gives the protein CASSHLEAFF.

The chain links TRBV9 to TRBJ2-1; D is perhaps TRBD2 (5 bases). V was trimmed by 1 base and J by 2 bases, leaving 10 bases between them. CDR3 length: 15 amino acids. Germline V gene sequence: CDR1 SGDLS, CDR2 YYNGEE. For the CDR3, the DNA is TGTGCCAGCAGCGTATCGGGAATTACCTACAATGAGCAGTTCTTC. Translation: CASSVSGITYNEQFF. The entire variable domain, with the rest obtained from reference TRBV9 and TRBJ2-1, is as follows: DSGVTQTPKHLITATGQRVTLRCSPRSGDLSVYWYQQSLDQGLQFLIQYYNGEERAKGNILERFSAQQFPDLHSELNLSSLELGDSALYFCASSVSGITYNEQFFGPGTRLTVL.